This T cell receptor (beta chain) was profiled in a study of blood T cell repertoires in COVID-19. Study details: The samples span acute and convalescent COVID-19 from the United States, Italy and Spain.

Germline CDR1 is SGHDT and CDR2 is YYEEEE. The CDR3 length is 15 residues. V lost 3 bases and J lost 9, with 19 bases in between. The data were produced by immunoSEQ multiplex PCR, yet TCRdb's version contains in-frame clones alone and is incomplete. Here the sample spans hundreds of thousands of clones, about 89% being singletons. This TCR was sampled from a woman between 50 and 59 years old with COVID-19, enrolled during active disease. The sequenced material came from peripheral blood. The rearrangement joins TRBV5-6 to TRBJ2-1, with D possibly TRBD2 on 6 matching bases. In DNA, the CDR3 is TGTGCCAGCAGCTCGTTACAACTAGCTCTTCCTGAGCAGTTCTTC. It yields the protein CASSSLQLALPEQFF.